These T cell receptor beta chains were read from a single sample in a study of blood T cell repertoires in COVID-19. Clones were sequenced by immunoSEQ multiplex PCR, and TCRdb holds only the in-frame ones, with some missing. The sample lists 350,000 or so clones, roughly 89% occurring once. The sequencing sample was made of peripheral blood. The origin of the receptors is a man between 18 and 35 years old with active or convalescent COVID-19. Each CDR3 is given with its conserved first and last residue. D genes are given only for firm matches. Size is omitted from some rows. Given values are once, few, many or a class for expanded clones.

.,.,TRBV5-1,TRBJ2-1,CASSTERGYEQFF,TGCGCCAGCAGCACCGAGAGGGGGTATGAGCAGTTCTTC
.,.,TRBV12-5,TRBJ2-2,CASGIDTGELFF,TGTGCTAGTGGTATCGACACCGGGGAGCTGTTTTTT
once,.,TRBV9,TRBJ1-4,CASSGGSENEKLFF,TGTGCCAGCAGCGGAGGATCCGAGAATGAAAAACTGTTTTTT
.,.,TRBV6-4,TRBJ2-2,CASSDSPDTGELFF,TGTGCCAGCAGTGACTCTCCTGACACCGGGGAGCTGTTTTTT
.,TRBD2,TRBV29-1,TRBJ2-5,CSAREGETQYF,TGCAGCGCCCGGGAGGGAGAGACCCAGTACTTC
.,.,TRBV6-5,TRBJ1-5,CASSYSGYGQPQHF,TGTGCCAGCAGTTACTCCGGGTATGGTCAGCCCCAGCATTTT
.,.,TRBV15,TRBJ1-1,CATESGRTGEAFF,TGTGCCACCGAAAGTGGGAGGACTGGTGAAGCTTTCTTT
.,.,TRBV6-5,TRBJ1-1,CASSRGWNTEAFF,TGTGCCAGCAGCCGCGGGTGGAACACTGAAGCTTTCTTT
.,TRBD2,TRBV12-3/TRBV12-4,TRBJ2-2,CASSGGTGELFF,TGTGCCAGCAGCGGGGGGACCGGGGAGCTGTTTTTT
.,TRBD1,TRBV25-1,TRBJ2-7,CASSEPGQGDEQYF,TGTGCCAGCAGTGAACCGGGACAGGGGGACGAGCAGTACTTC
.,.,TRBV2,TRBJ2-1,CASLGQGFEQFF,TGTGCCAGCCTCGGGCAGGGGTTTGAGCAGTTCTTC
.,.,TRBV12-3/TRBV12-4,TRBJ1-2,CASSLWQAPAYTF,TGTGCCAGCAGTTTGTGGCAGGCCCCCGCCTACACCTTC
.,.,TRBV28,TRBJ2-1,CASSTPRGANEQFF,TGTGCCAGCAGTACACCTCGGGGGGCGAATGAGCAGTTCTTC
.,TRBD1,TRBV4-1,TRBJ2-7,CASSLDPQGAYEQYF,TGCGCCAGCAGCCTGGACCCACAGGGGGCCTACGAGCAGTACTTC
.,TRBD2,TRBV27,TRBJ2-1,CASSRGTSGSQGQFF,TGTGCCAGCAGCCGGGGGACTAGCGGGAGTCAGGGGCAGTTCTTC
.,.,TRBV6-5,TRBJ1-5,CASRSGLGPQHF,TGTGCCAGCAGAAGTGGACTGGGGCCCCAGCATTTT
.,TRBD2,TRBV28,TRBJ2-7,CASSFGGAGGGSLEQYF,TGTGCCAGCAGTTTTGGAGGCGCCGGGGGGGGCTCTTTGGAGCAGTACTTC
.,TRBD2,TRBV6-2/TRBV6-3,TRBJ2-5,CASSVPSGGWETQYF,TGTGCCAGCAGCGTCCCTAGCGGGGGTTGGGAGACCCAGTACTTC
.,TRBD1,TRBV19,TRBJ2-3,CASRPGQGADTQYF,TGTGCCAGTAGACCCGGACAGGGGGCTGATACGCAGTATTTT